One and the same sample provided the 8 T cell receptor beta chains below, sequenced in a study of memory CD4+ T cells and cytomegalovirus serostatus. Single viable CD3+CD4+CD8-CD45RO+ cells were sorted as the memory CD4+ T cells. TCRdb keeps only in-frame clones here, not all; method: immunoSEQ multiplex PCR. The data show some 50,000 clones, 60% to 80% seen once. Sequencing was performed on memory CD4+ T cells from blood. The receptors shown here come from an adult in good health and CMV-seronegative.

The chain joins TRBV7-2 to TRBJ2-1; 8 bases agree with TRBD2. This CDR3 region has 15 residues. The V segment lost 5 bases and the J segment 13 bases; nucleotides outside the gene matches: 16. Per the germline V gene, CDR1 is SGHTA and CDR2 is FQGNSA. CDR3 coding DNA: TGTGCCAGCAGCCATAGCGCGGGACTAGAAAAGGCCCAGTTCTTC. Translated: CASSHSAGLEKAQFF.

This clone was seen a few times. The chain combines TRBV7-6 with TRBJ1-2; D is perhaps TRBD1 (6 bases). The CDR3 runs 18 residues. V lost 0 bases to trimming and J lost 3 bases, with 20 bases between them. The germline V gene has CDR1 SGHVS and CDR2 FNYEAQ. The CDR3 here is CASSLARPKQGLDYGYTF. CDR3 bases: TGTGCCAGCAGCTTAGCGCGGCCCAAACAGGGCCTCGACTATGGCTACACCTTC.

The V call is TRBV5-6, the J call TRBJ1-3; D perhaps matches TRBD1 (6 bases). Trimming removed 0 bases at V and 2 bases at J, with 12 bases between. Germline V CDR1 and CDR2: SGHDT, YYEEEE. The CDR3 length is 16 residues. The CDR3 region is CASSLGTARPGNTIYF. CDR3 DNA sequence: TGTGCCAGCAGCTTGGGGACAGCAAGACCTGGAAACACCATATATTTT.

J is TRBJ2-7 and V is TRBV19; D possibly matches TRBD1 or TRBD2 (5 bases each). Germline V gene data show CDR1 as LNHDA and CDR2 as SQIVND (reference sequence). The V gene lost 4 bases and the J gene lost 3 bases, with 10 bases spanning the gap. The CDR3 spans 13 residues. CDR3 nucleotides: TGTGCCAGTAGTACCGGGACCGACTACGAGCAGTACTTC. Translation gives CASSTGTDYEQYF.

The chain has TRBV5-1 and TRBJ2-7, with 11 bases aligning to TRBD1. There are 13 residues in the CDR3. Germline V lookup: CDR1 SGHRS, CDR2 YFSETQ. V dropped 3 bases and J dropped 6; count of bases not matched to a gene: 2. CDR3: CASSWGQGGEQYF. The CDR3 DNA reads as TGCGCCAGCAGCTGGGGACAGGGGGGCGAGCAGTACTTC.

This clone occurred once. This chain uses TRBV30 with TRBJ1-2; D is unresolved. Germline CDR1 GTSNPN, CDR2 SVGIG (reference sequence). The CDR3 covers 13 residues. V gave up 0 bases and J gave up 4 bases, with 9 bases separating them. DNA of the CDR3: TGTGCCTGGAGTGTCAAGGGCCCCTATGGCTACACCTTC. It codes for CAWSVKGPYGYTF.

The rearrangement uses TRBV21-1 and TRBJ1-1. TRBV21-1 is assigned pseudogene status. The CDR3 contains 14 residues. In DNA, the CDR3 is TGTGCCAGCAGCGCACGGACGGTAGGTACTGAAGCTTTCTTT. This sequence encodes CASSARTVGTEAFF.

V usage is TRBV15 and J usage is TRBJ1-5, with 8 bases lining up with TRBD1. Germline V lookup: CDR1 LNHNV, CDR2 YYDKDF (reference sequence). J was trimmed by 2 bases and V by 5 bases; bases with no gene match: 2. The CDR3 sequence is 14 residues long. The CDR3: CATSSTGGNQPQHF. The CDR3 bases are TGTGCCACCAGCTCGACAGGGGGCAATCAGCCCCAGCATTTT.